This T cell receptor beta chain was identified during a study of T cells in Graves' hyperthyroidism and ophthalmopathy. At the level of the study: At initial diagnosis, before any treatment had begun, peripheral blood was obtained.

Findings and limits, study-wide: Researchers found most expanded thyroid clonotypes above 0.001 in blood as well. The model's output predicted ophthalmopathy at a median of roughly 6.9 months prior to onset. Ophthalmopathy and stable hyperthyroidism were told apart by a 13 V-J model.

Germline CDR1 is KGHDR and CDR2 is SFDVKD. The CDR3 has 16 amino acids. V was trimmed by 0 bases and J by 0 bases, leaving 11 bases between them. This clonotype was detected ten times or more. Its antigen is not known. Amplification targeted TCR beta CDR3 regions from RNA transcripts. Carried out on the TCR CDR3, a first-round RT-PCR used the HTBI primer set. TCRdb reanalysed the multiplex PCR reads using MiXCR and keeps one entry per CDR3 protein. This sample has around 620,000 distinct CDR3 sequences, with 13% to 15% found just once. V and J are TRBV24-1 and TRBJ2-7; maybe TRBD2 (5 bases). Sequencing was performed on blood. The TCR comes from a woman between 18 and 30 years old with Graves' ophthalmopathy. CDR3 nucleotides: TGTGCCACCAGTGATTTGCTCGAGCGGTGCTCCTACGAGCAGTACTTC. It codes for CATSDLLERCSYEQYF.